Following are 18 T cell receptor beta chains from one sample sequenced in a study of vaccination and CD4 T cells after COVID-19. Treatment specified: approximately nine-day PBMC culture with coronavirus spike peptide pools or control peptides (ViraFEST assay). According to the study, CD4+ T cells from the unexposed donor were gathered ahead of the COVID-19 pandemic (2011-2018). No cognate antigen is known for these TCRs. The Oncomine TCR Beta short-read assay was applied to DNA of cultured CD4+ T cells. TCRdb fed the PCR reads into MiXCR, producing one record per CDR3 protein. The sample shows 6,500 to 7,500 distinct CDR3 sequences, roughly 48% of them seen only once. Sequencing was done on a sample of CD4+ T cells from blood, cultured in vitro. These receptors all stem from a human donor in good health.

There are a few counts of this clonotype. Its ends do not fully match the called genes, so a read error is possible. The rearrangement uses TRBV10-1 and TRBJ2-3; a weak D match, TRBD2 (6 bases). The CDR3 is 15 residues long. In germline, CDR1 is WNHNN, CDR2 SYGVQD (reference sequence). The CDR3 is CASSKSGASTDTQYF. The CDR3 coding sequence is TGCGCCAGCAGTAAGTCGGGAGCTAGCACAGATACGCAGTATTTT.

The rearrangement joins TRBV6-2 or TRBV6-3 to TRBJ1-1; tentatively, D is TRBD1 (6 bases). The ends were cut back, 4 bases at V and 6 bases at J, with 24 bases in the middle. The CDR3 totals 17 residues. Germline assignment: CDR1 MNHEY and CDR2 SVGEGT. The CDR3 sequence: CASSFDTQGRDRAEAFF. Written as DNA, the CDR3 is TGTGCCAGCAGTTTTGACACTCAGGGGAGGGACCGAGCTGAAGCTTTCTTT.

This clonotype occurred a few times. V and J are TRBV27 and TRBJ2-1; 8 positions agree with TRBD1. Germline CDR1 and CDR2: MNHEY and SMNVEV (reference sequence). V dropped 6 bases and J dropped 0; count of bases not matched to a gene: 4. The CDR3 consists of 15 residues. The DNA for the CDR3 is TGTGCCAGCAGCAGCGACAGGGGCTCCTACAATGAGCAGTTCTTC. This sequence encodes CASSSDRGSYNEQFF.

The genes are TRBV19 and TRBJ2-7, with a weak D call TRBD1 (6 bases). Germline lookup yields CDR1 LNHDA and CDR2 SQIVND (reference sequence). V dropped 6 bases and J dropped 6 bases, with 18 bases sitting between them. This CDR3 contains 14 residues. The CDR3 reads CASRPGVGVGEQYF. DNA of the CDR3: TGTGCCAGTAGGCCAGGGGTAGGGGTCGGCGAGCAGTACTTC.

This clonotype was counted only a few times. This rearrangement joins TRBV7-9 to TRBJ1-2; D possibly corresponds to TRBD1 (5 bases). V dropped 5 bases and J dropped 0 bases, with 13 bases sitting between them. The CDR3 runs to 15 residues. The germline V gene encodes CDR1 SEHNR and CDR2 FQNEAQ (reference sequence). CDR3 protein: CASSPPGPPNYGYTF. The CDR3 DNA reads TGTGCCAGCAGCCCACCGGGACCCCCTAACTATGGCTACACCTTC.

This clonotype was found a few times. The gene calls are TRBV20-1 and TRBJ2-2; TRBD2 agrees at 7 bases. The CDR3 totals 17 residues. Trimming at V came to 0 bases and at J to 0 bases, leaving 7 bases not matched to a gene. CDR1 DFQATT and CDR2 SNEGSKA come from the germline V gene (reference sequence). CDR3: CSARDRSLAANTGELFF. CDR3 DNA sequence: TGCAGTGCTAGAGATCGGAGTCTAGCGGCGAACACCGGGGAGCTGTTTTTT.

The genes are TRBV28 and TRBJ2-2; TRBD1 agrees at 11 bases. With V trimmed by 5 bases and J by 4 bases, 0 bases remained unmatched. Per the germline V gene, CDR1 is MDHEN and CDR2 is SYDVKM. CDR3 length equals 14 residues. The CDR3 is CASSGTGGTGELFF. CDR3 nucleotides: TGTGCCAGCAGTGGGACAGGGGGCACCGGGGAGCTGTTTTTT.

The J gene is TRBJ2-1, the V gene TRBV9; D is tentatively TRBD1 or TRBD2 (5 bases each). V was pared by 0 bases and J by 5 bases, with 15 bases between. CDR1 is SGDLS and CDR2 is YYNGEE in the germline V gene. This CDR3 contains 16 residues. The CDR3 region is CASSVALARGDNEQFF. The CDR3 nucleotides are TGTGCCAGCAGCGTAGCTCTCGCCAGAGGGGACAATGAGCAGTTCTTC. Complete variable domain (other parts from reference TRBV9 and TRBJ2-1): DSGVTQTPKHLITATGQRVTLRCSPRSGDLSVYWYQQSLDQGLQFLIQYYNGEERAKGNILERFSAQQFPDLHSELNLSSLELGDSALYFCASSVALARGDNEQFFGPGTRLTVL.

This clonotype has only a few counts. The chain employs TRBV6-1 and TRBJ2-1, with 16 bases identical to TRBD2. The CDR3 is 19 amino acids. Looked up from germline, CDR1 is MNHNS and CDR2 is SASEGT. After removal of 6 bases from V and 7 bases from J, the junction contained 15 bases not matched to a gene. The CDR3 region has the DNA TGTGCCAGCAGCAGAATACCGGGACTAGCGGGAGGGCCGAGGAATGAGCAGTTCTTC. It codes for CASSRIPGLAGGPRNEQFF.

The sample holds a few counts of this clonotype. The CDR3 DNA sequence: TGTGCCAGCAGGACCCCAGTCACTGGGGCCAACGTCCTGACTTTC. It codes for CASRTPVTGANVLTF. The rearrangement joins TRBV28 to TRBJ2-6; no clear D. Trimming stripped 6 bases from V and 2 bases from J, with 11 bases between. Per germline, CDR1 MDHEN and CDR2 SYDVKM. The CDR3 has 15 amino acids.

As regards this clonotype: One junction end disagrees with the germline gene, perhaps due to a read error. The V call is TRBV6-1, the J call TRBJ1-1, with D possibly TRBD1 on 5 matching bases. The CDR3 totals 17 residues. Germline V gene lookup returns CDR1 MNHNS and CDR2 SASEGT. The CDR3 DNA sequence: TGTGCCAGCAGTACCCGAGGTGGGGGAGCGGTCGGCACTGAAGCCTTCTTT. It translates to CASSTRGGGAVGTEAFF.

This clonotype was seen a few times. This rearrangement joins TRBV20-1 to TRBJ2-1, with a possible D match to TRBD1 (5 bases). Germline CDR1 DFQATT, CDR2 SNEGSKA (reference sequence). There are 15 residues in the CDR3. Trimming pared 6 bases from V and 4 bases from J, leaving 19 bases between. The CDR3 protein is CSALPEWGTYNEQFF. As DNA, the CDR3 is TGCAGTGCCCTGCCTGAGTGGGGCACTTACAATGAGCAGTTCTTC.

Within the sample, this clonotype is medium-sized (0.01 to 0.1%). The CDR3 sequence is CASSQVGGGEIEAFF. CDR3 DNA sequence: TGTGCCAGCAGCCAAGTGGGAGGGGGCGAAATTGAAGCTTTCTTT. V and J are TRBV7-9 and TRBJ1-1; TRBD1 matches 7 bases. The CDR3 spans 15 residues. The V gene end was trimmed by 5 bases and the J gene end by 7 bases; junction bases not matched to a gene: 13. CDR1 and CDR2 (germline): SEHNR, FQNEAQ (reference sequence).

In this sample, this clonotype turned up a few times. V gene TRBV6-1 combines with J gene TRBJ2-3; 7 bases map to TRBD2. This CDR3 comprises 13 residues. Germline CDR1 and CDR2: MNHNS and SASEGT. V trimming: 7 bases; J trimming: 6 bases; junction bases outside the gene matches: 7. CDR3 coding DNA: TGTGCCAGCACCCCACCCGGGAGGGATACGCAGTATTTT. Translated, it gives CASTPPGRDTQYF.

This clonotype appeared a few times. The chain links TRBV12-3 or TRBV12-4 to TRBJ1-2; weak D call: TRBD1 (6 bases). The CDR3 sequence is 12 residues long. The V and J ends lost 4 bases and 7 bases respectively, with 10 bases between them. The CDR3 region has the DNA TGTGCCAGCAGTTCCGACAGGTTTGGCTACACCTTC. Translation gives CASSSDRFGYTF.

For the CDR3, the DNA is TGTGCCAGCAGTTTCGACAGGGCCTACGGCTACACCTTC. It yields the protein CASSFDRAYGYTF. V and J are TRBV12-3 or TRBV12-4 and TRBJ1-2; 7 nucleotides match TRBD1. Trimming cost V 3 bases and J 8 bases; bases outside gene matches: 6. The CDR3 spans 13 residues.

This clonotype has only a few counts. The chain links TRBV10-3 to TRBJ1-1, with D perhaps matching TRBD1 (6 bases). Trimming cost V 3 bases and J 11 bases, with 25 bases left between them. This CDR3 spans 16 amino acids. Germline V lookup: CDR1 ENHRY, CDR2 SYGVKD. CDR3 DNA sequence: TGTGCCATCAGTGATCAAAGGGCTGTAGGGGGAAACGCGGCTTTCTTT. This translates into CAISDQRAVGGNAAFF.

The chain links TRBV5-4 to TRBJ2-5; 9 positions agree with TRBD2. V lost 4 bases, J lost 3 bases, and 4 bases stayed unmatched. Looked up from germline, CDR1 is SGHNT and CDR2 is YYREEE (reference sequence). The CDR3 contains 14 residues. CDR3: CASSQTSGKETQYF. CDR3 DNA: TGTGCCAGCAGCCAGACTAGCGGAAAAGAGACCCAGTACTTC.